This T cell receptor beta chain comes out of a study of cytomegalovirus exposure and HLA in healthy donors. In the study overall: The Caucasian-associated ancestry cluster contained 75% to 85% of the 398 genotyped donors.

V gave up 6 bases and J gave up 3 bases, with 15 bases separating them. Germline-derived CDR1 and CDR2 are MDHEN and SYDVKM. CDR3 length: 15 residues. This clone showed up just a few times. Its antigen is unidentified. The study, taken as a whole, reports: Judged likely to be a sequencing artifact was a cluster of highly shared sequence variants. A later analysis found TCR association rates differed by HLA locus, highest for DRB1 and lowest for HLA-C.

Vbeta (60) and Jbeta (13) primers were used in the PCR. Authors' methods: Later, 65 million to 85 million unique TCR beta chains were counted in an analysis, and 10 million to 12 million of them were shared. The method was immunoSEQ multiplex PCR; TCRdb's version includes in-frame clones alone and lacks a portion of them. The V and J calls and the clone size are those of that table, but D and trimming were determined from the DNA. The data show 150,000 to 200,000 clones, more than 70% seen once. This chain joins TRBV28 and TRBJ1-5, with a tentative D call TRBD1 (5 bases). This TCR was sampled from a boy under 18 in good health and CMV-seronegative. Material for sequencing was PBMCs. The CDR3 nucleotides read TGTGCCAGCAGCATGATGGGGCCGGCCAATCAGCCCCAGCATTTT. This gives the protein CASSMMGPANQPQHF.